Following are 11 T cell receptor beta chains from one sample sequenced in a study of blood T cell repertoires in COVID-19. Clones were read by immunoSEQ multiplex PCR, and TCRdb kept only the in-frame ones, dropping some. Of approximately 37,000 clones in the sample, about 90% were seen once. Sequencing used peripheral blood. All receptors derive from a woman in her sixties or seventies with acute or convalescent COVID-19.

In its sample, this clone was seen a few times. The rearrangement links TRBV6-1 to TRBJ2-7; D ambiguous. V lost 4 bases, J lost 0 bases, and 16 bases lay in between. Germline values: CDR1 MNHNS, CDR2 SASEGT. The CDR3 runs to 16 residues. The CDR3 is CASSGFGQVSSYEQYV. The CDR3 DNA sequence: TGTGCCAGCAGTGGGTTTGGGCAGGTAAGCTCCTACGAGCAGTACGTC.

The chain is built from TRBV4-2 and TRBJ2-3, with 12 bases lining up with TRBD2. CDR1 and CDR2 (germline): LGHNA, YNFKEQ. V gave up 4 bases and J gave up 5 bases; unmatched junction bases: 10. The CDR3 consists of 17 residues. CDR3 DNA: TGTGCCAGCAGCCGGGACTGGACTAGCGGGATGCTAGATACGCAGTATTTT. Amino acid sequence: CASSRDWTSGMLDTQYF.

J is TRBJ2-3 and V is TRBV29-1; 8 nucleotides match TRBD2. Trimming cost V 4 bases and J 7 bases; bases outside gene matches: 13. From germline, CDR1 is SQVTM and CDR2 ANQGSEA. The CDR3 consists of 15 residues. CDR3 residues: CSVALLAEKVNTQYF. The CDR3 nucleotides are TGCAGCGTTGCCCTACTAGCGGAAAAAGTAAATACGCAGTATTTT.

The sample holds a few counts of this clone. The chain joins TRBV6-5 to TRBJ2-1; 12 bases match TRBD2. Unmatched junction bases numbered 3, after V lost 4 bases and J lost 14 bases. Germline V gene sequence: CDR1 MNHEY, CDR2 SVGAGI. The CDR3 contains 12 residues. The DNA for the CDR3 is TGTGCCAGCAGTTGGACTAGCGGGACGGAGTTCTTC. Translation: CASSWTSGTEFF.

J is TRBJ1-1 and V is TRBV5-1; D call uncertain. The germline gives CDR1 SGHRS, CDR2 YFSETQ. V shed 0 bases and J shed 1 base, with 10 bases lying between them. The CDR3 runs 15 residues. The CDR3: CASSLDGRGNTEAFF. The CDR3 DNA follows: TGCGCCAGCAGCTTGGATGGCCGCGGGAACACTGAAGCTTTCTTT.

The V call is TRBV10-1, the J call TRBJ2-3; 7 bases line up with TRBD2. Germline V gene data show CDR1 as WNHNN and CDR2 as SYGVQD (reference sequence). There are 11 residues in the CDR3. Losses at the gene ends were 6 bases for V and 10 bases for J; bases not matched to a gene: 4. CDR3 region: CASSAREAQYF. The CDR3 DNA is TGCGCCAGCAGCGCCCGGGAGGCGCAGTATTTT.

Here the CDR3 reads CASSPSIRTYEQYV. The CDR3 DNA sequence: TGTGCCAGCTCACCATCTATCAGGACCTACGAGCAGTACGTC. The chain links TRBV18 to TRBJ2-7; no firm D call. This CDR3 contains 14 residues. The germline gives CDR1 KGHSH, CDR2 LQKENI. Trimming removed 2 bases at V and 2 bases at J, with 10 bases between.

As DNA, the CDR3 is TGCGCCAGCAGTGAGTTGGGCGGGGGGAATGAGCAGTTCTTC. Protein: CASSELGGGNEQFF. The chain has TRBV10-1 and TRBJ2-1, with 8 positions matching TRBD2. Germline V CDR1 and CDR2: WNHNN, SYGVQD (reference sequence). The CDR3 is made up of 14 amino acids. V was clipped by 1 base and J by 7 bases; unmatched bases: 3.

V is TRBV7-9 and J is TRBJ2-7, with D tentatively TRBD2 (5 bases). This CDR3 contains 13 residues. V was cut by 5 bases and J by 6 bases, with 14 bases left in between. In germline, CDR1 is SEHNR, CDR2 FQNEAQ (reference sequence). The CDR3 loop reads CASSRSGGSEQYV. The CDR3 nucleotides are TGTGCCAGCAGCCGGTCGGGTGGGAGCGAGCAGTACGTC.

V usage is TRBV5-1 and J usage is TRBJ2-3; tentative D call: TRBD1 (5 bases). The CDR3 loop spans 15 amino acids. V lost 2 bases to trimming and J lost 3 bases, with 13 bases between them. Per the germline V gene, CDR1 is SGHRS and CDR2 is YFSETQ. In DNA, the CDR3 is TGCGCCAGCAGCTTTGCCCAGGGATCAACAGATACGCAGTATTTT. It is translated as CASSFAQGSTDTQYF.

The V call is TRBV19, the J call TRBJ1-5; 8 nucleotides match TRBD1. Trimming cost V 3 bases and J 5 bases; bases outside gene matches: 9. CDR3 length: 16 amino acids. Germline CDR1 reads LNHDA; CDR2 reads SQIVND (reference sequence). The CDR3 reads CASSIRFGQGDQPQHF. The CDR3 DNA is TGTGCCAGTAGTATCCGTTTTGGACAGGGTGATCAGCCCCAGCATTTT. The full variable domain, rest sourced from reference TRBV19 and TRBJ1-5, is DGGITQSPKYLFRKEGQNVTLSCEQNLNHDAMYWYRQDPGQGLRLIYYSQIVNDFQKGDIAEGYSVSREKKESFPLTVTSAQKNPTAFYLCASSIRFGQGDQPQHFGDGTRLSIL.